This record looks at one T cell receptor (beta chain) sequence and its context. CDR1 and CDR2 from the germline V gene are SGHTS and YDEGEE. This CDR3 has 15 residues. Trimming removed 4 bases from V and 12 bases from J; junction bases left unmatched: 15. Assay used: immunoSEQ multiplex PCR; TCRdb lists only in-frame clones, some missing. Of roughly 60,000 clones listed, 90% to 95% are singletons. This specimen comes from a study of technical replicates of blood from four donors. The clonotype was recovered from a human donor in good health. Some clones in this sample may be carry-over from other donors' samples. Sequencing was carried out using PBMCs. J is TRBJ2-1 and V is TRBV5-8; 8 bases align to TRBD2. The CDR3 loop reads CASSQPPVAGLRQFF. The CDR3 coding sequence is TGTGCCAGCAGCCAACCCCCGGTAGCGGGGTTAAGGCAGTTCTTC. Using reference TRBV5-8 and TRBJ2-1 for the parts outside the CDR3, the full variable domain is EAGVTQSPTHLIKTRGQQATLRCSPISGHTSVYWYQQALGLGLQFLLWYDEGEERNRGNFPPRFSGRQFPNYSSELNVNALELEDSALYLCASSQPPVAGLRQFFGPGTRLTVL.